This T cell receptor (beta chain) was profiled in a study of cytomegalovirus exposure and HLA in healthy donors. The CDR3 runs to 16 residues. The germline V gene has CDR1 LGHNA and CDR2 YSLEER. The junction had 10 bases not matched to a gene; V was cut back by 2 bases and J by 4 bases. Study outcomes and limitations: There was a cluster of highly shared sequence variants that was likely a sequencing artifact. Within a later analysis, the majority of CMV-associated TCR beta chains appeared HLA-restricted.

Concerning this clone: Its specificity is not known.

Use of 60 Vbeta and 13 Jbeta primers characterized the PCR. The data were produced by immunoSEQ multiplex PCR, yet TCRdb's version contains in-frame clones alone and is incomplete. The sample includes 80,000 to 100,000 clones, roughly four fifths of them seen just once. The study sampled nominally healthy donors, though unrecorded immune exposures were likely. The rearrangement links TRBV4-3 to TRBJ1-2; 7 bases match TRBD1. The sequenced sample was PBMCs. The receptor was derived from a man aged 35-49 years in good health and CMV-seronegative. The DNA of the CDR3 is TGCGCCAGCAGCCAACAACAGGGCAGGGGGATCTATGGCTACACCTTC. This sequence encodes CASSQQQGRGIYGYTF.